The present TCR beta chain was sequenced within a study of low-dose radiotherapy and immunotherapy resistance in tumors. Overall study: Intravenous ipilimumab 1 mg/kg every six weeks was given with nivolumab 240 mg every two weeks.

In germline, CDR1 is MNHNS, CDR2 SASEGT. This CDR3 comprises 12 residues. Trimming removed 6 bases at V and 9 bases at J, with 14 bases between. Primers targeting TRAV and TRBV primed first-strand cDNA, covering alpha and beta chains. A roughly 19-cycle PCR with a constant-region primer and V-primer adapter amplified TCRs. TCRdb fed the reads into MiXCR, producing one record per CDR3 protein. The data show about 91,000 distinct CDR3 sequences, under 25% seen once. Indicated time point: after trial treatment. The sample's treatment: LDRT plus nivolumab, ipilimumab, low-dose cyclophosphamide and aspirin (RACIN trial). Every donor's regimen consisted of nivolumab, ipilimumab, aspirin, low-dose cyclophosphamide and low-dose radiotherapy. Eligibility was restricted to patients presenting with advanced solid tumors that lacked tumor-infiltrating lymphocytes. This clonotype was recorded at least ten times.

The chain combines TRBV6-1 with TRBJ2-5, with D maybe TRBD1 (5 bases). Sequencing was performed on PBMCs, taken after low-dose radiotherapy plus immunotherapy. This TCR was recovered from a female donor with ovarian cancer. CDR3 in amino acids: CASRQGPMAQYF. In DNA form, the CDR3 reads TGTGCCAGCAGGCAGGGTCCTATGGCCCAGTACTTC.